Listed here is a single T cell receptor beta chain. Its target is unknown. Donation came from healthy HIV-negative adults that had no recent acute infections or vaccinations. This sample is drawn from a study of shared clonotypes between healthy human individuals. CDR1 is SEHNR and CDR2 is FQNEAQ in the germline V gene (reference sequence). The CDR3 contains 13 residues. Sequencing was performed with immunoSEQ multiplex PCR; in TCRdb, only in-frame clones are kept and a portion is missing. The profile shows over a million clones, approximately 96% of them singletons. General study results and limits: It was observed that roughly 5.1% of naive CD4 clonotypes were shared across a handful of donors.

What was sequenced was naive CD4+ T cells sorted from blood. Indicated subset: CD45RA+ positively selected. The chain uses TRBV7-9 and TRBJ2-1, with TRBD2 matching 9 bases. The clonotype originates from a young man in good health. DNA of the CDR3: TGTGCTCTTCCGGCGGGAGGGGACAATGAGCAGTTCTTC. Amino acid sequence: CALPAGGDNEQFF.